The present T cell receptor (beta chain) was sequenced within a study of somatic mutations in cytotoxic T cells in rheumatoid arthritis. The data were produced by immunoSEQ multiplex PCR, yet TCRdb's version contains in-frame clones alone and is incomplete. The sample records 6,000 to 7,000 clones, around 72% being singletons. CDR1 and CDR2 from the germline V gene are SGHVS and FQNEAQ. The CDR3 totals 18 residues. V was pared by 3 bases and J by 0 bases, with 15 bases between. The sequence was obtained from a woman between 55 and 75 years old in good health. This chain connects TRBV7-8 to TRBJ2-6; maybe TRBD1 (6 bases). Source material: CD8+ T cells sorted from blood. The CDR3 bases are TGTGCCAGCAGCTTCGGTATGGACAGCTACTCTGGGGCCAACGTCCTGACTTTC. Its protein product is CASSFGMDSYSGANVLTF.